This record covers a single T cell receptor beta chain. Its matching antigen is unknown. This CDR3 is also generated by other DNA sequences in the sample. Sequencing was performed with immunoSEQ multiplex PCR; in TCRdb, only in-frame clones are kept and a portion is missing. The sample includes around 700,000 clones, roughly 70% of them seen just once. V dropped 2 bases and J dropped 2; count of bases not matched to a gene: 3. CDR3 length equals 15 residues. Germline V gene data show CDR1 as SGDLS and CDR2 as YYNGEE. These data originate in a study of shared clonotypes between healthy human individuals. Broader study findings: Memory subsets had estimated richness that was generally smaller than that of naive subsets. The generation probabilities recorded for non-shared clonotypes fell below those of clonotypes shared by all four donors.

This rearrangement joins TRBV9 to TRBJ2-1; TRBD1 aligns across 8 bases. This TCR was recovered from a woman in her twenties or thirties in good health. Sequencing input: memory CD4+ T cells sorted from blood. Subset specified: CD45RA-negative fraction. CDR3 sequence reads: CASSVGQGTYNEQFF. CDR3 nucleotide sequence: TGTGCCAGCAGCGTCGGACAGGGAACCTACAATGAGCAGTTCTTC.